This is a list of T cell receptor beta chains from one sample in a study of tumor T cells in aggressive B-cell lymphoma. Repertoires were generated with immunoSEQ multiplex PCR, while TCRdb's copy carries only in-frame clones and drops some. The table records roughly 11,000 clones, around 91% of them present only once. Sequencing was carried out using tumor tissue. All receptors derive from an adult with diffuse large B cell lymphoma. Each CDR3 is given with its conserved first and last residue. D genes are given only for firm matches. Clone size is stated in some rows and not others, as once, few, many or a class when expanded.

V: TRBV6-5
size: .
D: TRBD1
J: TRBJ1-2
CDR3: CASSATGGDYGYTF
DNA: TGTGCCAGCAGTGCCACAGGGGGCGACTATGGCTACACCTTC

V: TRBV5-8
size: .
D: .
J: TRBJ1-1
CDR3: CASSLGMNTEAFF
DNA: TGTGCCAGCAGCCTCGGGATGAACACTGAAGCTTTCTTT

V: TRBV29-1
size: .
D: .
J: TRBJ2-3
CDR3: CSARVGDKDTQYF
DNA: TGCAGCGCCCGGGTGGGAGACAAAGATACGCAGTATTTT

V: TRBV10-3
size: .
D: .
J: TRBJ2-7
CDR3: CAISESVYSYEQYF
DNA: TGTGCCATCAGTGAGTCGGTCTACTCCTACGAGCAGTACTTC

V: TRBV7-7
size: .
D: .
J: TRBJ2-2
CDR3: CASSFRQDLTGELFF
DNA: TGTGCTAGCAGCTTCCGACAGGACTTAACCGGGGAGCTGTTTTTT

V: TRBV6-1
size: once
D: TRBD1
J: TRBJ1-5
CDR3: CASKGQGGSNQPQHF
DNA: TGTGCCAGCAAGGGACAGGGGGGTAGCAATCAGCCCCAGCATTTT

V: TRBV2
size: .
D: .
J: TRBJ1-1
CDR3: CASRRSLNTEAFF
DNA: TGTGCCAGCAGACGTAGCCTGAACACTGAAGCTTTCTTT

V: TRBV4-3
size: once
D: TRBD2
J: TRBJ2-7
CDR3: CASSQGTSGNYEQYF
DNA: TGCGCCAGCAGCCAGGGGACTAGCGGGAACTACGAGCAGTACTTC

V: TRBV29-1
size: .
D: .
J: TRBJ2-3
CDR3: CSVEDAVEQGRGTDTQYF
DNA: TGCAGCGTTGAAGATGCTGTGGAACAGGGACGTGGCACAGATACGCAGTATTTT

V: TRBV5-1
size: .
D: TRBD1
J: TRBJ2-7
CDR3: CASSRRDRRDEQYF
DNA: TGCGCCAGCAGCAGACGGGACAGGAGGGACGAGCAGTACTTC

V: TRBV6-1
size: .
D: TRBD2
J: TRBJ2-2
CDR3: CASRSGRAITGELFF
DNA: TGTGCCAGCAGAAGCGGGAGGGCCATCACCGGGGAGCTGTTTTTT

V: TRBV5-4
size: .
D: .
J: TRBJ2-3
CDR3: CASSLKGQVYTQYF
DNA: TGTGCCAGCAGCTTAAAGGGACAAGTATATACGCAGTATTTT

V: TRBV7-6
size: .
D: TRBD1
J: TRBJ2-7
CDR3: CASSKYPGQGYEQYF
DNA: TGTGCCAGCAGCAAATATCCGGGACAGGGCTACGAGCAGTACTTC

V: TRBV5-1
size: .
D: TRBD1
J: TRBJ2-7
CDR3: CASSNTGTGAYEQYF
DNA: TGCGCCAGCAGCAACACCGGGACAGGGGCCTACGAGCAGTACTTC

V: TRBV6-6
size: .
D: .
J: TRBJ1-1
CDR3: CASSYPLSGVVTEAFF
DNA: TGTGCCAGCAGTTACCCCCTTTCAGGGGTGGTCACTGAAGCTTTCTTT

V: TRBV2
size: .
D: .
J: TRBJ2-3
CDR3: CASSWGRDTQYF
DNA: TGTGCCAGCTCTTGGGGGCGAGATACGCAGTATTTT

V: TRBV7-6
size: .
D: .
J: TRBJ2-3
CDR3: CASSLITSGSGDTQYF
DNA: TGTGCCAGCAGCTTAATTACCTCCGGGAGTGGAGATACGCAGTATTTT

V: TRBV28
size: .
D: .
J: TRBJ2-7
CDR3: CASSRWDSLEQYF
DNA: TGTGCCAGCAGTCGCTGGGACTCCTTGGAGCAGTACTTC

V: TRBV6-5
size: .
D: .
J: TRBJ2-1
CDR3: CASSYVRTGNEQFF
DNA: TGTGCCAGCAGTTACGTAAGAACAGGCAATGAGCAGTTCTTC

V: TRBV11-2
size: .
D: TRBD2
J: TRBJ2-7
CDR3: CASSPGGSYEQYF
DNA: TGTGCCAGCAGCCCCGGGGGGTCCTACGAGCAGTACTTC

V: TRBV5-4
size: .
D: TRBD1
J: TRBJ2-1
CDR3: CASSFGGQGGNEQFF
DNA: TGTGCCAGCAGCTTCGGTGGACAGGGGGGCAATGAGCAGTTCTTC

V: TRBV10-3
size: .
D: TRBD2
J: TRBJ2-7
CDR3: CAIGTSGYEQYF
DNA: TGTGCCATTGGGACTAGCGGGTACGAGCAGTACTTC

V: TRBV10-3
size: .
D: TRBD2
J: TRBJ2-7
CDR3: CAISWDRTSGSGEQYF
DNA: TGTGCCATCAGTTGGGACCGGACTAGCGGGTCAGGGGAGCAGTACTTC

V: TRBV9
size: .
D: .
J: TRBJ2-7
CDR3: CASSISTGGVYEQYF
DNA: TGTGCCAGCAGCATATCCACAGGGGGGGTCTACGAGCAGTACTTC

V: TRBV4-1
size: .
D: .
J: TRBJ2-2
CDR3: CASSQEAGYTGELFF
DNA: TGCGCCAGCAGCCAAGAAGCAGGGTACACCGGGGAGCTGTTTTTT

V: TRBV5-1
size: .
D: .
J: TRBJ2-7
CDR3: CASSTQPAYEQYF
DNA: TGCGCCAGCAGCACACAACCCGCCTACGAGCAGTACTTC

V: TRBV7-2
size: once
D: TRBD1
J: TRBJ1-2
CDR3: CASSLPRTGDYGYTF
DNA: TGTGCCAGCAGCTTACCGCGGACAGGTGACTATGGCTACACCTTC

V: TRBV4-1
size: .
D: .
J: TRBJ2-2
CDR3: CASSETGELFF
DNA: TGCGCCAGCAGTGAGACCGGGGAGCTGTTTTTT

V: TRBV27
size: .
D: .
J: TRBJ2-3
CDR3: CASSLTIVISTDTQYF
DNA: TGTGCCAGCAGTTTAACTATAGTTATTAGCACAGATACGCAGTATTTT

V: TRBV5-1
size: .
D: .
J: TRBJ2-5
CDR3: CASSWGPLSEPTEQETQYF
DNA: TGCGCCAGCAGCTGGGGGCCTCTTTCAGAGCCGACGGAACAAGAGACCCAGTACTTC

V: TRBV4-1
size: .
D: .
J: TRBJ1-2
CDR3: CASSQDLGGGYTF
DNA: TGCGCCAGCAGCCAAGATTTGGGCGGGGGCTACACCTTC

V: TRBV11-1
size: .
D: .
J: TRBJ2-5
CDR3: CASSTSGWAQYF
DNA: TGTGCCAGCAGCACTTCCGGGTGGGCCCAGTACTTC

V: TRBV5-1
size: .
D: .
J: TRBJ2-2
CDR3: CASSFGDTGELFF
DNA: TGCGCCAGCAGCTTCGGGGACACCGGGGAGCTGTTTTTT

V: TRBV11-1
size: .
D: .
J: TRBJ2-7
CDR3: CASSTQRSRSYEQYF
DNA: TGTGCCAGCAGCACCCAGCGGTCGCGCTCCTACGAGCAGTACTTC

V: TRBV18
size: .
D: .
J: TRBJ2-5
CDR3: CASSPPGGRETQYF
DNA: TGTGCCAGCTCACCACCGGGGGGACGGGAGACCCAGTACTTC

V: TRBV5-1
size: .
D: .
J: TRBJ2-5
CDR3: CASSSTGTQYF
DNA: TGCGCCAGCAGCTCGACAGGGACCCAGTACTTC

V: TRBV7-8
size: .
D: TRBD1
J: TRBJ2-2
CDR3: CASSLRQGRSTGELFF
DNA: TGTGCCAGCAGCCTTAGACAGGGGAGGAGCACCGGGGAGCTGTTTTTT

V: TRBV28
size: .
D: TRBD2
J: TRBJ2-2
CDR3: CASSFGLAGYTGELFF
DNA: TGTGCCAGCAGTTTCGGACTAGCGGGATACACCGGGGAGCTGTTTTTT